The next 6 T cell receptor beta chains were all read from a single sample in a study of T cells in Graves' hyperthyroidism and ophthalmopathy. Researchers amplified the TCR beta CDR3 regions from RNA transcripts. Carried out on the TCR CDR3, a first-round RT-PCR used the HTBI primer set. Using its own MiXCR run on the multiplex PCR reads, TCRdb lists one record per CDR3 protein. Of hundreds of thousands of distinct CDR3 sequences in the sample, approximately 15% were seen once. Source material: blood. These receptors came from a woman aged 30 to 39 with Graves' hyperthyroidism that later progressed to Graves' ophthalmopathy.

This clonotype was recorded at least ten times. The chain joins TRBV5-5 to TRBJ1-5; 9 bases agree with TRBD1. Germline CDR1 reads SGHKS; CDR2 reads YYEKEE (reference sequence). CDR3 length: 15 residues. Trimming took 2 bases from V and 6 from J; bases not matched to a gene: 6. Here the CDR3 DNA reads TGTGCCAGCAGCTTCCGACAGGGGGTTGGTCAGCCCCAGCATTTT. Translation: CASSFRQGVGQPQHF.

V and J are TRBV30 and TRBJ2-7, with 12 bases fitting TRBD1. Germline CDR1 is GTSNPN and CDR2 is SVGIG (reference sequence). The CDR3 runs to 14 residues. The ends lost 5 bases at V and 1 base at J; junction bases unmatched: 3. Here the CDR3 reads CAWGTGGKSYEQYF. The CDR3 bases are TGTGCCTGGGGGACAGGGGGCAAATCCTACGAGCAGTACTTC.

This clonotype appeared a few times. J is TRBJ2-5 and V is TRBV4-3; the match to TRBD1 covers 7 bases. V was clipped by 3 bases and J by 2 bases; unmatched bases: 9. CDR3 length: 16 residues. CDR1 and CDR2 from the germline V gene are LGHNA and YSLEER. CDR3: CASSHAPPGQQETQYF. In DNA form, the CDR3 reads TGCGCCAGCAGCCACGCCCCCCCGGGACAGCAAGAGACCCAGTACTTC.

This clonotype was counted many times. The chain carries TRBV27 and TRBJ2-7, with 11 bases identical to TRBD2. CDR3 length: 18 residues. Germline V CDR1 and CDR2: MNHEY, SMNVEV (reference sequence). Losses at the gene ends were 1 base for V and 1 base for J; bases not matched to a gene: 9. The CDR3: CASSLLGSGRAVSYEQYF. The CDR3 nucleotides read TGTGCCAGCAGTTTATTGGGTAGCGGGAGGGCCGTATCCTACGAGCAGTACTTC.

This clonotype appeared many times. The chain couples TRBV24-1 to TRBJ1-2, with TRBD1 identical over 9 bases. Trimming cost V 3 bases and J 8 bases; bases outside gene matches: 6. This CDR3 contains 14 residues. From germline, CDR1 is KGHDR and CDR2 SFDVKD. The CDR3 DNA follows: TGTGCCACCAGTGATCCACAGGGGGCAGGCGGCTACACCTTC. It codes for CATSDPQGAGGYTF.

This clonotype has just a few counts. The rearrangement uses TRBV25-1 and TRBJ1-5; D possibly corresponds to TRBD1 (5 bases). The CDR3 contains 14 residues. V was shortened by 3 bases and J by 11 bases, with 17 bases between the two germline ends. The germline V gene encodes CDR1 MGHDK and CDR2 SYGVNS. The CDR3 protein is CASSDIFGGSAQHF. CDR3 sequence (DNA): TGTGCCAGCAGTGATATATTCGGGGGTTCGGCCCAGCATTTT. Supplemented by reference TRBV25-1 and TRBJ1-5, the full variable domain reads EADIYQTPRYLVIGTGKKITLECSQTMGHDKMYWYQQDPGMELHLIHYSYGVNSTEKGDLSSESTVSRIRTEHFPLTLESARPSHTSQYLCASSDIFGGSAQHFGDGTRLSIL.